These T cell receptor beta chains were read from a single sample in a study of T-cell memory formation after mild COVID-19. TCRdb reprocessed the 5' RACE reads via MiXCR and lists one record per CDR3 protein. The sample holds roughly 400,000 distinct CDR3 sequences; about 20% are singletons and the top ten take 20% to 25%. Material: PBMCs or a T cell subset sorted from them (not recorded which). All receptors derive from a man younger than 35 who had mild COVID-19 (a few samples of this study predate the infection). Cell type and time point are not known. Each CDR3 is given with its conserved first and last residue. The D gene is left open where the match is weak. Only some rows state a clone size, as once, few, many or a class for expanded clones.

j_call v_call d_call clone_size cdr3_nt cdr3_aa
TRBJ2-7 TRBV5-4 TRBD1 - TGTGCCAGCAGCTGGAGGACAGGGTCCTCCTACGAGCAGTACTTC CASSWRTGSSYEQYF
TRBJ2-1 TRBV12-3/TRBV12-4 TRBD2 - TGTGCCAGCTGGACTAGCGGGGGTAGGACTGAGCAGTTCTTC CASWTSGGRTEQFF
TRBJ2-3 TRBV6-1 - few TGTGCCAGCAGGACGCCTGGGGGGGGGCGCACAGATACGCAGTATTTT CASRTPGGGRTDTQYF
TRBJ2-3 TRBV5-5 - - TGTGCCAGCCATGGAGGGACTGCAGATACGCAGTATTTT CASHGGTADTQYF
TRBJ2-5 TRBV2 - - TGTGCCAGCGGGGAAGTGGGAGAGACCCAGTACTTC CASGEVGETQYF
TRBJ2-1 TRBV30 - few TGTGCCTGGAGTCGTCGGAAGAATGAGCAGTTCTTC CAWSRRKNEQFF
TRBJ2-2 TRBV7-9 TRBD2 - TGTGCCAGCAGTCCCGGGACTACCACCGGGGAGCTGTTTTTT CASSPGTTTGELFF
TRBJ2-1 TRBV9 TRBD2 - TGTGCCAGCAGCGTCCGGGGGGGGGTCCCCTACAATGAGCAGTTCTTC CASSVRGGVPYNEQFF
TRBJ2-5 TRBV3-1 - - TGTGCCAGCAGCCCGCGGCAAATCCAGACCCAGTACTTC CASSPRQIQTQYF
TRBJ2-3 TRBV4-3 TRBD2 - TGCGCCAGCAGCCAAGGACTAGCGGGGTTTACTAGCACAGATACGCAGTATTTT CASSQGLAGFTSTDTQYF
TRBJ2-1 TRBV20-1 - - TGCAGTGCCCCCCTCAATGAGCAGTTCTTC CSAPLNEQFF
TRBJ2-1 TRBV12-3/TRBV12-4 TRBD1 - TGTGCCAGCAGTCTCGGACAGGGTGGTAGTGAGCAGTTCTTC CASSLGQGGSEQFF
TRBJ2-7 TRBV7-3 - - TGTGCCAGCAGCTTAACGAGGTCTAGCGACGAGCAGTACTTC CASSLTRSSDEQYF
TRBJ1-1 TRBV5-4 - - TGTGCCAGCCGAACGGCAGGGAGGACTGAAGCTTTCTTT CASRTAGRTEAFF
TRBJ2-7 TRBV15 - few TGTGCCACCAGCAGAGACCCAGGACTGTACGAGCAGTACTTC CATSRDPGLYEQYF
TRBJ2-7 TRBV29-1 - few TGCAGCGTTGAGCGCCGGGGTTGGCCCTACGAGCAGTACTTC CSVERRGWPYEQYF
TRBJ2-4 TRBV6-6 TRBD2 many TGTGCCAGCAGCTCGGGACTAGCGGGCATTCAGTACTTC CASSSGLAGIQYF
TRBJ2-1 TRBV7-2 - few TGTGCCAGCAGCTTAGAAGGGATCAATGAGCAGTTCTTC CASSLEGINEQFF
TRBJ2-5 TRBV6-5 - once TGTGCCAGCAGGGCCGGGGGCGACCAGTACTTC CASRAGGDQYF
TRBJ2-3 TRBV11-1 - - TGTGCCAGCAGCTTATGGGGGGGCACAGATACGCAGTATTTT CASSLWGGTDTQYF
TRBJ2-3 TRBV3-1 - many TGTGCCAGCAGCGGACGCCGGGACGCCGCCCGCACAGATACGCAGTATTTT CASSGRRDAARTDTQYF
TRBJ1-5 TRBV7-2 - - TGTGCCAGCAGCTTCGGGGACACCGTTTGGTTGGAGCCCCAGCATTTT CASSFGDTVWLEPQHF
TRBJ2-7 TRBV7-2 - - TGTGCCAGCAGCCCCTTCGGCAGGGTGGCCTCCTACGAGCAGTACTTC CASSPFGRVASYEQYF
TRBJ2-3 TRBV4-3 - - TGCGCCAGCAGCCACCGGGAGATGGTGGGAGATACGCAGTATTTT CASSHREMVGDTQYF
TRBJ1-2 TRBV28 TRBD1 - TGTGCCAGCAGTAGACCCGGGACAGTCTTTACTCACACCTTC CASSRPGTVFTHTF
TRBJ2-1 TRBV4-2 - many TGTGCCAGCAGCCGCACCCGGGGAGACCGGCCCCACGATGAGCAGTTCTTC CASSRTRGDRPHDEQFF
TRBJ1-1 TRBV4-3 TRBD1 - TGCGCCAGCAGCGGCCGGGACAGCTGGAACACTGAAGCTTTCTTT CASSGRDSWNTEAFF
TRBJ1-1 TRBV12-3/TRBV12-4 - - TGTGCCAGCAGTTTAGATTGGGTCAACACTGAAGCTTTCTTT CASSLDWVNTEAFF
TRBJ2-3 TRBV7-3 - - TGTGCCAGCAGCTTCGCGGGACAGAGCACAGATACGCAGTATTTT CASSFAGQSTDTQYF
TRBJ2-1 TRBV20-1 - - TGCAGTGCTAGAGATGGAAGGGTAGCTGAGCAGTTCTTC CSARDGRVAEQFF